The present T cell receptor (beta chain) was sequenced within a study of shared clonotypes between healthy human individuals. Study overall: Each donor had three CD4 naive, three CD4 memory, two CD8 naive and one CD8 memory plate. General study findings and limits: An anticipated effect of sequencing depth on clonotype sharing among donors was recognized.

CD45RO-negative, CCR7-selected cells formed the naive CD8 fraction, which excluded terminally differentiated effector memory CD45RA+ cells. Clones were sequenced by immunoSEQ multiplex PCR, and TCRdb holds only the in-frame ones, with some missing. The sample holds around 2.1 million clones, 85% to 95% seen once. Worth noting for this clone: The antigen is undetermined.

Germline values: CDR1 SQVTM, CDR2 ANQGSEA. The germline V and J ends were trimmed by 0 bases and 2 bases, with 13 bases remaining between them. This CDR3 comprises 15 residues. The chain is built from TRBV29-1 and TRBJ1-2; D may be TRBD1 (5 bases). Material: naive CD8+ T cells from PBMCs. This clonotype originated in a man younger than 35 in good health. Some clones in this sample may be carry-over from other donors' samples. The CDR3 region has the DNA TGCAGCGTTGAAGATCAGGGTTTGTGGAACTATGGCTACACCTTC. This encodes CSVEDQGLWNYGYTF.